The table lists the clone carrying this TCR beta chain with a few counts. The antigen is undetermined. This entry comes from a study of T-cell memory formation after mild COVID-19. Turning to the study itself: Clusters were largely donor specific.

Trimming cost V 1 base and J 1 base, with 13 bases left between them. Germline V gives CDR1 SGHDN, CDR2 FVKESK. The CDR3 has 17 residues. One entry per CDR3 protein results from TCRdb running MiXCR on the 5' RACE reads. The sample yields about 200,000 distinct CDR3 sequences, about 9.2% seen once. Broader study findings: Chiefly within CM and EM were the contracting CD4+ clones; CD8+ ones were within EMRA.

Sequencing used PBMCs or a T cell subset sorted from them (not recorded which). The clonotype originates from a man between 18 and 29 years old who had mild COVID-19 (a few samples of this study predate the infection). Cell type and time point are not known. The chain recombines TRBV14 with TRBJ2-2; perhaps TRBD1 as D (5 bases). CDR3 protein: CASSQVGAARNTGELFF. CDR3 nucleotide sequence: TGTGCCAGCAGCCAAGTAGGGGCAGCGAGGAACACCGGGGAGCTGTTTTTT.